These T cell receptor beta chains were read from a single sample in a study of beta chain features in type 1 diabetes. Here immunoSEQ multiplex PCR was the method, and the copy in TCRdb shows in-frame clones only, minus some. Of 200,000 to 300,000 clones in the sample, about 71% were seen once. Sequenced: naive CD4+ T cells from blood. The source is a man aged 30 to 45 in good health. Both conserved end residues are part of each CDR3. Each record gives: J gene, V gene, clone size, D gene, CDR3 DNA, CDR3 protein. A D gene is named only where the DNA matches it firmly. Clone size is shown for a subset of rows, as once, few, many or a class of expanded clone.

TRBJ1-2 | TRBV21-1 | once | . | TGTGCCAGCAGCACCAGGCGATATGGCTACACCTTC | CASSTRRYGYTF
TRBJ2-1 | TRBV18 | . | . | TGTGCCAGCTCACCAGTAGACCCCTACTCCTACAATGAGCAGTTCTTC | CASSPVDPYSYNEQFF
TRBJ2-7 | TRBV2 | . | TRBD1 | TGTGCCAGCAGTAAGGACAGGCCCGTCTCCTACGAGCAGTACTTC | CASSKDRPVSYEQYF
TRBJ2-1 | TRBV29-1 | . | TRBD1 | TGCAGCGTTGAAGGGGGACAGGTTTTGGCTAATGAGCAGTTCTTC | CSVEGGQVLANEQFF
TRBJ1-2 | TRBV29-1 | . | . | TGCAGCGTTGCCGGGACAAACTATGGCTACACCTTC | CSVAGTNYGYTF
TRBJ2-2 | TRBV29-1 | . | . | TGCAGCGTTCCCGATTGGTCAGCATTTCGATTGGGGTCCGGGGAGCTGTTTTTT | CSVPDWSAFRLGSGELFF
TRBJ1-1 | TRBV9 | . | . | TGTGCCAGCAGCGTAGAGGAGAACACTGAAGCTTTCTTT | CASSVEENTEAFF
TRBJ2-7 | TRBV7-2 | . | TRBD1 | TGTGCCAGCAGCTTTCGGACAGGGAGTCGGGACGAGCAGTACTTC | CASSFRTGSRDEQYF
TRBJ2-5 | TRBV30 | . | TRBD1 | TGTGCCTGGACTAGGACAGGGGGGTACCAAGAGACCCAGTACTTC | CAWTRTGGYQETQYF
TRBJ2-1 | TRBV29-1 | . | TRBD2 | TGCAGCGTTGCGTTGTCGGGCAGTCGACTAGCGGATCAGTTCTTC | CSVALSGSRLADQFF
TRBJ2-7 | TRBV28 | . | TRBD1 | TGTGCCAGCAGTATACAGGGGCCCTTCTACGAGCAGTACTTC | CASSIQGPFYEQYF
TRBJ2-5 | TRBV2 | . | . | TGTGCCAGCAGTGCTAGGCCGGGGGAGACCCAGTACTTC | CASSARPGETQYF
TRBJ2-1 | TRBV9 | . | TRBD2 | TGTGCCAGCAGCGGACGTAGCGGGTACAATGAGCAGTTCTTC | CASSGRSGYNEQFF
TRBJ2-7 | TRBV5-1 | . | . | TGCGCCAGCAGCTTGGTAGGGGGGACACTCTCCTACGAGCAGTACTTC | CASSLVGGTLSYEQYF
TRBJ2-7 | TRBV30 | . | . | TGTGCCTGGAGCTCTGGACTGCCAAGCGAGCAGTACTTC | CAWSSGLPSEQYF
TRBJ2-7 | TRBV7-9 | . | . | TGTGCCAGCAGCTCGGGCCCCGACAGCAGCTACGAGCAGTACTTC | CASSSGPDSSYEQYF
TRBJ1-6 | TRBV30 | few | . | TGTGCCTGGAGCCGGGACTCTACAGGTTCACCCCTCCACTTT | CAWSRDSTGSPLHF
TRBJ1-1 | TRBV30 | few | TRBD1 | TGTGCCTGGTTAAGACAGGGGGCGAGAACTGAAGCTTTCTTT | CAWLRQGARTEAFF
TRBJ2-5 | TRBV28 | . | TRBD1 | TGTGCCAGCAGAGGGACAGGGTACCAAGAGACCCAGTACTTC | CASRGTGYQETQYF
TRBJ2-1 | TRBV5-1 | . | TRBD2 | TGCGCCAGCAGCTTGATGTCGGCGGGAGGGCTCGGTGAGCAGTTCTTC | CASSLMSAGGLGEQFF
TRBJ2-1 | TRBV29-1 | . | TRBD1 | TGCAGCGCCGTGACAGGGGAGGTCTACAATGAGCAGTTCTTC | CSAVTGEVYNEQFF
TRBJ1-2 | TRBV29-1 | . | TRBD1 | TGCAGCGTTGCAGGGACAGGGGGCTACACCTTC | CSVAGTGGYTF
TRBJ2-5 | TRBV7-2 | . | . | TGTGCCAGCAGCTTAGTAGCTACCGAGGGGGCCCAGTACTTC | CASSLVATEGAQYF
TRBJ2-2 | TRBV30 | . | . | TGTGCCGGACTTCGGGTAGGCGTTACCGGGGAGCTGTTTTTT | CAGLRVGVTGELFF
TRBJ2-4 | TRBV30 | . | . | TGTGCCTGGAGTCCCCTCGGGTCGCTAGCCAAAAACATTCAGTACTTC | CAWSPLGSLAKNIQYF
TRBJ2-1 | TRBV10-1 | . | TRBD2 | TGCGCCAGCAGTGAGTCCGCCGGGGGGGTGAATAATGAGCAGTTCTTC | CASSESAGGVNNEQFF
TRBJ2-3 | TRBV6-1 | . | . | TGTGCCAGCAGTGCTGCGGGAAGTACCACAGATACGCAGTATTTT | CASSAAGSTTDTQYF
TRBJ2-1 | TRBV29-1 | . | . | TGCAGCGTTCGGGAGTCCTACAATGAGCAGTTCTTC | CSVRESYNEQFF
TRBJ2-7 | TRBV30 | . | TRBD1 | TGTGCCTGGCCCCCAAGGGGGCCTATCTACGAGCAGTACTTC | CAWPPRGPIYEQYF
TRBJ2-1 | TRBV5-1 | . | TRBD2 | TGCGCCAGCAGCTTGGGGCTAGCGGAGATGAATGAGCAGTTCTTC | CASSLGLAEMNEQFF
TRBJ2-2 | TRBV10-3 | once | TRBD1 | TGTGCCATCAGCCGACAGGGGCCCCCTCAGGAGCTGTTTTTT | CAISRQGPPQELFF
TRBJ2-7 | TRBV5-6 | . | TRBD2 | TGTGCCAGCAGCCTCGGACTAGCGGCATCCTACGAGCAGTACTTC | CASSLGLAASYEQYF
TRBJ2-4 | TRBV13 | few | TRBD2 | TGTGCCAGCAGCTCCGAGGGACTAGGGCGGGCCAAAAACATTCAGTACTTC | CASSSEGLGRAKNIQYF
TRBJ2-1 | TRBV7-2 | . | TRBD2 | TGTGCCAGCAGCTTCACAGCGGGAGGGGAGTTCTTC | CASSFTAGGEFF
TRBJ2-5 | TRBV30 | . | . | TGTGCCTGGACCCAAGGGAACAGCGCGTACTTC | CAWTQGNSAYF
TRBJ2-5 | TRBV14 | . | . | TGTGCCAGCAGCCAAGGGTGGCAGCAGTACTTC | CASSQGWQQYF
TRBJ2-4 | TRBV30 | . | TRBD1 | TGTGCCTGGAGTGGGATGGCCAGGGGGCAAAACATTCAGTACTTC | CAWSGMARGQNIQYF
TRBJ2-1 | TRBV25-1 | . | TRBD2 | TGTGCCAGCAGACCAGCGGGAGGGCCACGGAATGAGCAGTTCTTC | CASRPAGGPRNEQFF
TRBJ2-1 | TRBV30 | . | . | TGTGCCTGGAGTAGGGGGGCACAGGAGCAGTTCTTC | CAWSRGAQEQFF
TRBJ2-5 | TRBV7-9 | . | . | TGTGCCAGCAGCCCGAACCCGGGACACCAAGAGACCCAGTACTTC | CASSPNPGHQETQYF
TRBJ1-6 | TRBV7-2 | . | TRBD1 | TGTGCCAGCAGCACTGCGACAGGGGGCTCTTCACCCCTCCACTTT | CASSTATGGSSPLHF
TRBJ2-3 | TRBV29-1 | . | TRBD2 | TGCAGCGCCAGGACTAGGGTCACAGATACGCAGTATTTT | CSARTRVTDTQYF
TRBJ2-3 | TRBV6-5 | . | TRBD2 | TGTGCCAGCAGTACACGACTAGCTTCGGGGCAGTATTTT | CASSTRLASGQYF
TRBJ2-5 | TRBV29-1 | . | TRBD1 | TGCAGCGTGGGACAGGGGGAAGAGACCCAGTACTTC | CSVGQGEETQYF
TRBJ2-1 | TRBV4-3 | . | TRBD2 | TGCGCCAGCAGCCAAGACGAGACTAGCGGATCCTACAATGAGCAGTTCTTC | CASSQDETSGSYNEQFF
TRBJ1-1 | TRBV30 | few | . | TGTGCCTGGAGTAGACCGGGCCCCATGAACACTGAAGCTTTCTTT | CAWSRPGPMNTEAFF
TRBJ2-6 | TRBV15 | . | . | TGTGCCACCAGCAGAGACCGGACAGTCAAATCTGGGGCCAACGTCCTGACTTTC | CATSRDRTVKSGANVLTF
TRBJ2-5 | TRBV7-2 | . | . | TGTGCCAGCAGCTCCTACCGGGGGCTACAAGAGACCCAGTACTTC | CASSSYRGLQETQYF
TRBJ2-4 | TRBV7-2 | few | TRBD2 | TGTGCCAGCAGCCCCATGGGAGGGCTAGCCAAAAACATTCAGTACTTC | CASSPMGGLAKNIQYF
TRBJ2-7 | TRBV2 | . | . | TGTGCCAGCAGCTGGATCGGCTACGAGCAGTACTTC | CASSWIGYEQYF
TRBJ2-3 | TRBV30 | . | . | TGTGCCTGGAGAGTGGCAGGGGGGACAGATACGCAGTATTTT | CAWRVAGGTDTQYF